This entry features one T cell receptor beta chain sequence. Antigen: not known. The V gene's germline CDR1 is MDHEN and CDR2 SYDVKM. The CDR3 has 15 amino acids. J was trimmed by 0 bases and V by 6 bases; bases with no gene match: 4. The entry originates in a study of cytomegalovirus exposure and HLA in healthy donors. Findings of the study overall: A missense variant in DCLRE1C was later tied to TCR beta V- and J-gene trimming. Later work found that TCR association rates differed between HLA loci; DRB1 had the most and HLA-C the fewest.

The PCR ran on 60 Vbeta and 13 Jbeta primers. Clones were read by immunoSEQ multiplex PCR, and TCRdb kept only the in-frame ones, dropping some. The sample carries approximately 150,000 clones, 80% recorded once. This TCR came from a woman between 25 and 40 years old in good health and CMV-seronegative. The rearrangement uses TRBV28 and TRBJ1-5, with 8 bases identical to TRBD1. The sequencing input was PBMCs. The CDR3 sequence is CASRPDRVSNQPQHF. Written as DNA, the CDR3 is TGTGCCAGCAGGCCGGACAGGGTTAGCAATCAGCCCCAGCATTTT.